Listed below are T cell receptor beta chains from one sample, sequenced in a study of spatial heterogeneity in lung cancer. TCRdb reprocessed the 5' RACE reads via MiXCR and lists one record per CDR3 protein. Of some 2,000 distinct CDR3 sequences in the sample, 0.85% to 1.4% were seen once. Sequences were derived from lung tumor tissue, sampled at surgery. These receptors were collected from a male donor with early-stage non-small cell lung cancer. Each CDR3 is given with its conserved first and last residue. The D gene is left open where the match is weak. Size is stated as once, few, many or a size class.

clone_size: medium-sized; d_call: NA; j_call: TRBJ1-3; v_call: TRBV2; cdr3_nt: TGTGCCAGCAAAGAAGAGGGAAACACCATATATTTT; cdr3_aa: CASKEEGNTIYF
clone_size: many; d_call: TRBD1; j_call: TRBJ1-5; v_call: TRBV12-3/TRBV12-4; cdr3_nt: TGTGCCAGCAGGCCAGGGGGGGGCAATCAGCCCCAGCATTTT; cdr3_aa: CASRPGGGNQPQHF
clone_size: medium-sized; d_call: NA; j_call: TRBJ1-5; v_call: TRBV10-3; cdr3_nt: TGTGCCATCAGTGAGACAGGGTCGGCGGCGAATCAGCCCCAGCATTTT; cdr3_aa: CAISETGSAANQPQHF
clone_size: medium-sized; d_call: TRBD1; j_call: TRBJ1-5; v_call: TRBV20-1; cdr3_nt: TGCAGTGCTAGAGGACAGGGGGTTGGCCAGCCCCAGCATTTT; cdr3_aa: CSARGQGVGQPQHF
clone_size: few; d_call: NA; j_call: TRBJ2-3; v_call: TRBV27; cdr3_nt: TGTGCCAGCAGTCCCTCTCACGCCACAGATACGCAGTATTTT; cdr3_aa: CASSPSHATDTQYF
clone_size: many; d_call: NA; j_call: TRBJ1-6; v_call: TRBV5-1; cdr3_nt: TGCGCCAGCAGCTTGGCCACAAGGGCGGATTCACCCCTCCACTTT; cdr3_aa: CASSLATRADSPLHF
clone_size: many; d_call: NA; j_call: TRBJ1-5; v_call: TRBV10-3; cdr3_nt: TGTGCCATCACCCCCCGGGAACAGGGCAATCAGCCCCAGCATTTT; cdr3_aa: CAITPREQGNQPQHF
clone_size: medium-sized; d_call: TRBD2; j_call: TRBJ2-2; v_call: TRBV2; cdr3_nt: TGTGCCAGCAGTGAAGAAACTAGCGGGAAGACCGGGGAGCTGTTTTTT; cdr3_aa: CASSEETSGKTGELFF
clone_size: medium-sized; d_call: TRBD1; j_call: TRBJ1-2; v_call: TRBV12-3/TRBV12-4; cdr3_nt: TGTGCCAGCAGTTTAGACAGGGGGCAGGGTGGCTACACCTTC; cdr3_aa: CASSLDRGQGGYTF
clone_size: medium-sized; d_call: NA; j_call: TRBJ2-7; v_call: TRBV7-9; cdr3_nt: TGTGCCAGCAGCCTCTCTGGGACCTACGAGCAGTACTTC; cdr3_aa: CASSLSGTYEQYF
clone_size: medium-sized; d_call: TRBD1; j_call: TRBJ1-2; v_call: TRBV12-3/TRBV12-4; cdr3_nt: TGTGCCAGCAGCCCCGGGACAGGAGCCTACACCTTC; cdr3_aa: CASSPGTGAYTF
clone_size: medium-sized; d_call: NA; j_call: TRBJ1-6; v_call: TRBV12-3/TRBV12-4; cdr3_nt: TGTGCCAGCAGTCTCCAGGAGGCCTCCTATAATTCACCCCTCCACTTT; cdr3_aa: CASSLQEASYNSPLHF
clone_size: medium-sized; d_call: NA; j_call: TRBJ2-5; v_call: TRBV6-1; cdr3_nt: TGTGCCAGCAGTGAGTGGTTAGGGGAAGAGACCCAGTACTTC; cdr3_aa: CASSEWLGEETQYF
clone_size: medium-sized; d_call: NA; j_call: TRBJ2-1; v_call: TRBV5-1; cdr3_nt: TGCGCCAGCAGCCCGGAGGCGGCAGCTTCCTACAATGAGCAGTTCTTC; cdr3_aa: CASSPEAAASYNEQFF
clone_size: medium-sized; d_call: TRBD1; j_call: TRBJ2-7; v_call: TRBV2; cdr3_nt: TGTGCCAGCAGTGAAGCTCGGACAGGGGGCAACGAGCAGTACTTC; cdr3_aa: CASSEARTGGNEQYF
clone_size: large; d_call: NA; j_call: TRBJ2-1; v_call: TRBV7-9; cdr3_nt: TGTGCCAGCAGCTTAGCGCCGTCGGTATCCCAGTTCTTC; cdr3_aa: CASSLAPSVSQFF
clone_size: many; d_call: TRBD1; j_call: TRBJ2-2; v_call: TRBV7-9; cdr3_nt: TGTGCCAGCAGCTTACCCGACAGGGGCACCGGGGAGCTGTTTTTT; cdr3_aa: CASSLPDRGTGELFF
clone_size: medium-sized; d_call: NA; j_call: TRBJ1-1; v_call: TRBV29-1; cdr3_nt: TGCAGCGTTCGGGACATAAACACTGAAGCTTTCTTT; cdr3_aa: CSVRDINTEAFF
clone_size: medium-sized; d_call: NA; j_call: TRBJ1-2; v_call: TRBV12-3/TRBV12-4; cdr3_nt: TGTGCCAGCAGTTTATCTTATAACTATGGCTACACCTTC; cdr3_aa: CASSLSYNYGYTF
clone_size: medium-sized; d_call: NA; j_call: TRBJ2-5; v_call: TRBV7-9; cdr3_nt: TGTGCCAGCAGCTTAATCCAGCCGGAGACCCAGTACTTC; cdr3_aa: CASSLIQPETQYF
clone_size: medium-sized; d_call: NA; j_call: TRBJ1-2; v_call: TRBV30; cdr3_nt: TGTGCCTTTAAACCTCCGGGACACACTAACTATGGCTACACCTTC; cdr3_aa: CAFKPPGHTNYGYTF
clone_size: medium-sized; d_call: NA; j_call: TRBJ1-1; v_call: TRBV19; cdr3_nt: TGTGCCAGTAGTGTGACAGGGAACACTGAAGCTTTCTTT; cdr3_aa: CASSVTGNTEAFF
clone_size: many; d_call: NA; j_call: TRBJ1-4; v_call: TRBV19; cdr3_nt: TGTGCCAGTAGACGAGACCGGGCCTCGAACGGAAAACTGTTTTTT; cdr3_aa: CASRRDRASNGKLFF
clone_size: many; d_call: NA; j_call: TRBJ1-2; v_call: TRBV12-3/TRBV12-4; cdr3_nt: TGTGCCAGCAGTTTCCGGCTAGAGGGGTGTGACTATGGCTACACCTTC; cdr3_aa: CASSFRLEGCDYGYTF